The rows below give T cell receptor beta chains drawn from one sample of a study of T cell responses to AZD1222 COVID-19 vaccine. TCRdb's table, derived via immunoSEQ multiplex PCR, lists solely in-frame clones and lacks some. The profile covers 150,000 to 200,000 clones, with 80% to 95% appearing a single time and 1% to 1.5% taken by the ten largest. Sequenced material: peripheral blood, taken 28 days after the second AZD1222 dose. Receptors originate from an adult who received the AZD1222 COVID-19 vaccine. The CDR3 runs from the conserved cysteine through the conserved F or W. The listing skips clone size in some rows; elsewhere it reads once, few, many or a size class.

CDR3 protein: CAISDPGLAGITRREEQYF
clone size: once
V gene: TRBV10-3
J gene: TRBJ2-7

CDR3 protein: CSVAVSGVNTGELFF
clone size: once
V gene: TRBV29-1
J gene: TRBJ2-2

CDR3 protein: CSVARVGDEKLFF
clone size: NA
V gene: TRBV29-1
J gene: TRBJ1-4

CDR3 protein: CASSMPGVLNSPLHF
clone size: NA
V gene: TRBV19
J gene: TRBJ1-6

CDR3 protein: CASSFRDSLYYEQYF
clone size: NA
V gene: TRBV9
J gene: TRBJ2-7

CDR3 protein: CASSVGAGDYSYEQYF
clone size: NA
V gene: TRBV19
J gene: TRBJ2-7

CDR3 protein: CSVEDRNTEAFF
clone size: NA
V gene: TRBV29-1
J gene: TRBJ1-1

CDR3 protein: CASGSGDEQFF
clone size: NA
V gene: TRBV12-5
J gene: TRBJ2-1

CDR3 protein: CASSERGNYEQYF
clone size: NA
V gene: TRBV10-2
J gene: TRBJ2-7

CDR3 protein: CASSPATSGRAYEQYF
clone size: once
V gene: TRBV7-6
J gene: TRBJ2-7

CDR3 protein: CASSRAGGTVDTQYF
clone size: NA
V gene: TRBV7-3
J gene: TRBJ2-3

CDR3 protein: CAMSRGEDQPQHF
clone size: NA
V gene: TRBV19
J gene: TRBJ1-5

CDR3 protein: CASSVVQLGGSGKTDTQYF
clone size: NA
V gene: TRBV9
J gene: TRBJ2-3

CDR3 protein: CASSVSRTGSLLENTIYF
clone size: NA
V gene: TRBV9
J gene: TRBJ1-3

CDR3 protein: CSVFNGEQYF
clone size: NA
V gene: TRBV20-1
J gene: TRBJ2-7

CDR3 protein: CASSFRSNTGELFF
clone size: NA
V gene: TRBV5-1
J gene: TRBJ2-2

CDR3 protein: CASSRDSNYGYTF
clone size: NA
V gene: TRBV28
J gene: TRBJ1-2